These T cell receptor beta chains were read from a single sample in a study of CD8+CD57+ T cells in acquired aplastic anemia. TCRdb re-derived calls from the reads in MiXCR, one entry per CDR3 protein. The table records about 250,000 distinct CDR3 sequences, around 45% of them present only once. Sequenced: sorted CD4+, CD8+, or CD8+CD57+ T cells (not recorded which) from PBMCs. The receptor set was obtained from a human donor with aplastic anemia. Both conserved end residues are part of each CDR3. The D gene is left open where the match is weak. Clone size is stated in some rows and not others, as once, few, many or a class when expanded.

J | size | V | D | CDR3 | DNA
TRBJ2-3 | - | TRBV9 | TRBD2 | CASSTRLADTQYF | TGTGCCAGCAGCACCCGACTAGCGGATACGCAGTATTTT
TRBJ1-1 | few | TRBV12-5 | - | CASGLGYSGTEAFF | TGTGCTAGTGGTTTGGGTTACAGCGGGACTGAAGCTTTCTTT
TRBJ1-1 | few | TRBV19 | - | CASSGSAGTEAFF | TGTGCCAGTTCGGGTTCGGCGGGTACTGAAGCTTTCTTT
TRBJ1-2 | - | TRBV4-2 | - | CASSQDGYYGYTF | TGTGCCAGCAGCCAAGATGGATACTATGGCTACACCTTC
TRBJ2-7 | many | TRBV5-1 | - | CASSVSSVPYEQYF | TGCGCCAGCAGCGTCTCTAGCGTTCCCTACGAGCAGTACTTC
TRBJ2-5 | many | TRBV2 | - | CASSEGQGRETQYF | TGTGCCAGCAGTGAGGGCCAGGGGCGAGAGACCCAGTACTTC
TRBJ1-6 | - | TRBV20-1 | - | CSARTEYNSPLHF | TGCAGTGCTAGGACGGAGTATAATTCACCCCTCCACTTT
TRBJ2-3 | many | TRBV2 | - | CASSNQGTTDTQYF | TGTGCCAGCAGTAACCAGGGGACCACAGATACGCAGTATTTT
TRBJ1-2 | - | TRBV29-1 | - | CSVSTGYPNYGYTF | TGCAGCGTTAGTACAGGGTATCCTAACTATGGCTACACCTTC
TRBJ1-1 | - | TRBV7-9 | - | CASSSQAAEAFF | TGTGCCAGCAGCTCGCAGGCGGCTGAAGCTTTCTTT
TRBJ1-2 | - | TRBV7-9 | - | CASSLRPVFYGHTF | TGTGCCAGCAGCTTAAGGCCCGTCTTCTATGGCCACACCTTC
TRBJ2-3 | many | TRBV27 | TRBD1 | CASSLGTGNTDTQYF | TGTGCCAGCAGTTTGGGGACAGGGAACACAGATACGCAGTATTTT
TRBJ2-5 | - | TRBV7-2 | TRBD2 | CASSLYRGGETQYF | TGTGCCAGCAGCTTATACCGGGGGGGAGAGACCCAGTACTTC
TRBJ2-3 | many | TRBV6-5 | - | CASSVSVADTQYF | TGTGCCAGCAGCGTCTCGGTTGCAGATACGCAGTATTTT
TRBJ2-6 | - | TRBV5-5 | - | CASSLFGANVLTF | TGTGCCAGCAGCTTGTTCGGGGCCAACGTCCTGACTTTC
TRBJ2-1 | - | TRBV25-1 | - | CASIGPGMNEQFF | TGTGCCAGCATAGGTCCAGGGATGAATGAGCAGTTCTTC
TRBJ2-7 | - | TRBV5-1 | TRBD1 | CASSPDLGQGAYYEQYF | TGCGCCAGCAGCCCCGACCTCGGCCAGGGGGCTTACTACGAGCAGTACTTC
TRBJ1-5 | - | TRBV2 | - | CASSEGRGQPQHF | TGTGCCAGCAGTGAAGGCAGGGGTCAGCCCCAGCATTTT
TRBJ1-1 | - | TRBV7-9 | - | CASSTGESTEAFF | TGTGCCAGCAGTACAGGCGAGTCGACTGAAGCTTTCTTT
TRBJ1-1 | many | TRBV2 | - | CASSERRGLYSEAFF | TGTGCCAGCAGTGAAAGAAGGGGACTTTACTCTGAAGCTTTCTTT
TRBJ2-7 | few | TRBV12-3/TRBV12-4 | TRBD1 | CASSPGTGGGYEQYF | TGTGCCAGCAGTCCCGGGACAGGGGGCGGCTACGAGCAGTACTTC
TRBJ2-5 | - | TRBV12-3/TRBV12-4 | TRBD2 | CASSLAQGGGFQETQYF | TGTGCCAGCAGTTTAGCGCAAGGCGGGGGATTTCAAGAGACCCAGTACTTC
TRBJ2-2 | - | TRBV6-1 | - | CASRATITGELFF | TGTGCCAGCAGGGCTACCATCACCGGGGAGCTGTTTTTT
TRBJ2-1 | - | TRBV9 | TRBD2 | CASSVVRRELAGGMYNEQFF | TGTGCCAGCAGCGTAGTCCGGCGTGAACTAGCGGGGGGGATGTACAATGAGCAGTTCTTC
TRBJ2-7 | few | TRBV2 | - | CASSPSYTYEQYF | TGTGCCAGCAGTCCCAGTTACACCTACGAGCAGTACTTC
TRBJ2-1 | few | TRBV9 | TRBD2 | CASSSSGGRAVGNEQFF | TGTGCCAGCAGCTCATCGGGGGGGAGGGCCGTGGGGAATGAGCAGTTCTTC
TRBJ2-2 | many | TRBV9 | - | CASSVDGQDTGELFF | TGTGCCAGCAGCGTAGATGGCCAGGACACCGGGGAGCTGTTTTTT
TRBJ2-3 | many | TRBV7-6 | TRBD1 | CASSEDRGGTDTQYF | TGTGCCAGCAGCGAAGACAGGGGTGGCACAGATACGCAGTATTTT
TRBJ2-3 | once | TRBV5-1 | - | CASSLPGGTDTQYF | TGCGCCAGCAGCTTACCAGGGGGCACAGATACGCAGTATTTT
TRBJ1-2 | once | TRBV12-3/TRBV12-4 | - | CASSLGGELGGYTF | TGTGCCAGCAGTCTAGGCGGGGAATTGGGTGGCTACACCTTC
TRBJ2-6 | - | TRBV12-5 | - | CASALRTPGGANVLTF | TGTGCTAGTGCTCTAAGGACACCTGGTGGGGCCAACGTCCTGACTTTC
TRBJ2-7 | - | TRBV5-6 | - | CASSLGGDLDF | TGTGCCAGCAGCTTGGGGGGCGACCTCGACTTC
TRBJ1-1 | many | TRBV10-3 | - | CAISELTAGENTEAFF | TGTGCCATCAGTGAGTTAACGGCGGGGGAAAACACTGAAGCTTTCTTT
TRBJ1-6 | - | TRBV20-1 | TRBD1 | CSGGSQGANSPLHF | TGCAGTGGAGGTAGCCAGGGGGCGAATTCACCCCTCCACTTT
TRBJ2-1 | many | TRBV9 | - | CASSVDGSHNEQFF | TGTGCCAGCAGCGTAGACGGAAGTCACAATGAGCAGTTCTTC
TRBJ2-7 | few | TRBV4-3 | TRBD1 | CASSQAAIRDRVRTYEQYF | TGCGCCAGCAGCCAAGCCGCCATCCGGGACAGGGTCCGTACCTACGAGCAGTACTTC
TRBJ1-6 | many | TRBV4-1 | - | CASSPVGLEKSPLHF | TGCGCCAGCAGCCCCGTTGGATTAGAAAAATCACCCCTCCACTTT
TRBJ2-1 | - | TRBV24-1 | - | CATSVQDNEQFF | TGTGCCACCAGTGTGCAGGACAATGAGCAGTTCTTC
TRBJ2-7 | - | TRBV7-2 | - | CASSLEGPGYEQYF | TGTGCCAGCAGCTTGGAGGGCCCTGGGTACGAGCAGTACTTC
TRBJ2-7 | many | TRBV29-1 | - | CSVEGDTDYEQYF | TGCAGCGTTGAGGGAGACACAGACTACGAGCAGTACTTC